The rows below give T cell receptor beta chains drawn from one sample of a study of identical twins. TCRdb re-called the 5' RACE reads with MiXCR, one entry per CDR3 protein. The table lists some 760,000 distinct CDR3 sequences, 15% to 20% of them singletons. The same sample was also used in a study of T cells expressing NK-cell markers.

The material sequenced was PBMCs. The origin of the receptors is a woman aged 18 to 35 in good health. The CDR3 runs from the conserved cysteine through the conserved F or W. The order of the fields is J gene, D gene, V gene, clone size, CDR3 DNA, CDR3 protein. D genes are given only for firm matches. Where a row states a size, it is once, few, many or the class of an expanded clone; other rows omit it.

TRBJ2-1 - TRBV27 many TGTGCCAGCAGCTCGATGGCCAGGCAGTTCTTC CASSSMARQFF
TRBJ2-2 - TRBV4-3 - TGCGCCAGCAGCCAAGGGGAACTCGGGGAGCTGTTTTTT CASSQGELGELFF
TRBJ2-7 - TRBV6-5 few TGTGCCAGCAGTTACTCTCTTAGGGGAACCTACGAGCAGTACTTC CASSYSLRGTYEQYF
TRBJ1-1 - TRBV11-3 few TGTGCCAGCAGCTTAGTGGGCAGGGAAGCTTTCTTT CASSLVGREAFF
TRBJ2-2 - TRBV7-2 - TGTGCCAGCAGCTTAGCCAGGGATGGGGAGCTGTTTTTT CASSLARDGELFF
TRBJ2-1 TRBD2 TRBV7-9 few TGTGCCAGCAGCGCTGCTAGCGGGGGGGCGAATGAGCAGTTCTTC CASSAASGGANEQFF
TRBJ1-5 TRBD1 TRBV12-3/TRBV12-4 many TGTGCCAGCAGTTTCGGACAGGGAGGGCAGCCCCAGCATTTT CASSFGQGGQPQHF
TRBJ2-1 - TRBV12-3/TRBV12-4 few TGTGCCAGCAGTCACCTGAAGGGCCCTGGGGATGAGCAGTTCTTC CASSHLKGPGDEQFF
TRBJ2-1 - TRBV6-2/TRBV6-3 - TGTGCCAGCAGTTACCCGCCGGGTGAGCAGTTCTTC CASSYPPGEQFF
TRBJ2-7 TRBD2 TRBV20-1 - TGCAGTGCTAAAGGGACTAGCGCCTCCTACGAGCAGTACTTC CSAKGTSASYEQYF
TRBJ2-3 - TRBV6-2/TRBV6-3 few TGTGCCAGCACCCCGTTTGGGGGCCAAGATACGCAGTATTTT CASTPFGGQDTQYF
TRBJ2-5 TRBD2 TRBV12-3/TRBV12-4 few TGTGCCAGCAGAGTAGCGGGAGAAGAGACCCAGTACTTC CASRVAGEETQYF
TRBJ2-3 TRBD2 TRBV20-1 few TGCAGTGCCCCGCTGACTAGCGGGGGTAGCACAGATACGCAGTATTTT CSAPLTSGGSTDTQYF
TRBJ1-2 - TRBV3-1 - TGTGCCAGCAGCCAAGATGTGGACGCCCTCTATGGCTACACCTTC CASSQDVDALYGYTF
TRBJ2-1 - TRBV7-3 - TGTGCCAGCAGCTTACAGGGAACTGGGGATGAGCAGTTCTTC CASSLQGTGDEQFF
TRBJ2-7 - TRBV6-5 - TGTGCCAGCAGTTCCCCGATGGCCTCCTACGAGCAGTACTTC CASSSPMASYEQYF
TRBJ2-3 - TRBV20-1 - TGCAGTGCTAGAGGAGCAGGGCTTATCCCCACAGATACGCAGTATTTT CSARGAGLIPTDTQYF
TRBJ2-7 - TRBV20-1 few TGCAGTGCCTACGACCCCGGACGGCATTACGAGCAGTACTTC CSAYDPGRHYEQYF
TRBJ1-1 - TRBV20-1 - TGCAGTGGGCTGGAGTACACTGAAGCTTTCTTT CSGLEYTEAFF
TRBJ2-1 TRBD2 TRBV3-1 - TGTGCCTGCAGCGTAGGACTAGCGGCAAACAATGAGCAGTTCTTC CACSVGLAANNEQFF
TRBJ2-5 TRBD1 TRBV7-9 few TGTGCCAGCAGCTCGCGGACAGGACTTCAAGAGACCCAGTACTTC CASSSRTGLQETQYF
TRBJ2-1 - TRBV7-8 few TGTGCCAGCAGCTTAAGACAGTCCAATGAGCAGTTCTTC CASSLRQSNEQFF
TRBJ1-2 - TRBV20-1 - TGCAGTGCTAAGTATTTATATGGCTACACCTTC CSAKYLYGYTF
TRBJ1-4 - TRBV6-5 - TGTGCCAGCAGTAACCTAGAAAAACTGTTTTTT CASSNLEKLFF
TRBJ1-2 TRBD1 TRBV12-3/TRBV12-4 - TGTGCCAGCAGTTACAGGGGCACCTATGGCTACACCTTC CASSYRGTYGYTF
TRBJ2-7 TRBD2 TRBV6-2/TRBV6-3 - TGTGCCAGCAGTCCCCGTGGCCGGGGTAGCGGGTACGAGCAGTACTTC CASSPRGRGSGYEQYF
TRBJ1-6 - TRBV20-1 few TGCAGTGCTAGAGCTTCGGGGACGACAGACAATTCACCCCTCCACTTT CSARASGTTDNSPLHF
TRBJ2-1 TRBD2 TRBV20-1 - TGCAGTGCTAGGGAGAGCGGGACGTACAATGAGCAGTTCTTC CSARESGTYNEQFF
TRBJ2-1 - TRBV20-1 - TGCAGTGCTAGAGACTTGGACAGTTCTGAGCAGTTCTTC CSARDLDSSEQFF
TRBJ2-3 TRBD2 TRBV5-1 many TGTGCCAGCAGCTTAAGCCTAGCGGGGACAGATACGCAGTATTTT CASSLSLAGTDTQYF
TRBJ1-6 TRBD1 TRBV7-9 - TGTGCCAGCAGCGTACTAGGACAGGGAAAGAATTCACCCCTCCACTTT CASSVLGQGKNSPLHF
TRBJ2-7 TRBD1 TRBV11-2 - TGTGCCAGCAGCCCCCTTAGGACAGGTACCTCCTACGAGCAGTACTTC CASSPLRTGTSYEQYF
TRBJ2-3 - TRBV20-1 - TGCAGTGCCCCGAAAGGGGGGGCTTTGAGCACAGATACGCAGTATTTT CSAPKGGALSTDTQYF
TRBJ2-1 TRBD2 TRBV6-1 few TGTGCCAGCAGTGGACTAGCTTCTACCTACAATGAGCAGTTCTTC CASSGLASTYNEQFF
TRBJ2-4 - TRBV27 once TGTGCCAGCAGTATCTCAGCCTTGAGCATTCAGTACTTC CASSISALSIQYF
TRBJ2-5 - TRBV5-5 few TGTGCCAGCAGCCCTCCAGGGGCCGGGCTAGGAACCCAGTACTTC CASSPPGAGLGTQYF
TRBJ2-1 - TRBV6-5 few TGTGCCAGCAGTTACTCTTTTGGGCTTAATGAGCAGTTCTTC CASSYSFGLNEQFF
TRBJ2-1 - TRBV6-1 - TGTGCCAACCGACTGGGCGAAACCTACAATGAGCAGTTCTTC CANRLGETYNEQFF
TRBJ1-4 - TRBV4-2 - TGTGCCAGCAGCGACGGGCAGGGTCAGGAAAAACTGTTTTTT CASSDGQGQEKLFF
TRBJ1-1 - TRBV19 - TGTGCCAGTACATCAGTGGTGAACACTGAAGCTTTCTTT CASTSVVNTEAFF
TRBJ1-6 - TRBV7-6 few TGTGCCAGCAGCTTGGAGGACGGGGTGGGTAATTCACCCCTCCACTTT CASSLEDGVGNSPLHF
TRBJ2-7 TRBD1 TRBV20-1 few TGCAGTGCTAGAGAGACAGGGGGCAGCTACGAGCAGTACTTC CSARETGGSYEQYF
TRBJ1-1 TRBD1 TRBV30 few TGTGCGCTTCAGACGGGGACAGGACATGGGACGGCTTTCTTT CALQTGTGHGTAFF
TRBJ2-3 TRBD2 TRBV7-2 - TGTGCCAGCAGTTACTACCGGGGACTAGCGGGAGATACGCAGTATTTT CASSYYRGLAGDTQYF
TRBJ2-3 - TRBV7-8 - TGTGCCAGCAGCCCCCCGGGACACACAGATACGCAGTATTTT CASSPPGHTDTQYF
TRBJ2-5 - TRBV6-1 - TGTGCCAGCAGTGAAGAGGGCAGGGGAGAGACCCAGTACTTC CASSEEGRGETQYF
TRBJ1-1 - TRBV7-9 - TGTGCCAGCAGCCAGTTGCGGGCAGGGACTGAAGCTTTCTTT CASSQLRAGTEAFF
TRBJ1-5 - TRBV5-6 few TGTGCCAGCATCTGTGACCGGGACACCAATCAGCCCCAGCATTTT CASICDRDTNQPQHF
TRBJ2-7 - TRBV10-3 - TGTGCCATCACCCGAATCATCGGCTCCTACGAGCAGTACTTC CAITRIIGSYEQYF
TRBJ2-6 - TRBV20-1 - TGCAGTGCTTCCCCGGACTACCCACTGGGCTGGGGGGCCAACGTCCTGACTTTC CSASPDYPLGWGANVLTF
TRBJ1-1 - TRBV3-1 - TGTGCCAGCAGCAAAACACTTGGACATTTGAACACTGAAGCTTTCTTT CASSKTLGHLNTEAFF
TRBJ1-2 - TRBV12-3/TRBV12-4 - TGTGCCAGCAGTTTAGTGCGCTACACCTTC CASSLVRYTF
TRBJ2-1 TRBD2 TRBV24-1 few TGTGCCACCAGGGGACTAGTTTGTAGCTACAATGAGCAGTTCTTC CATRGLVCSYNEQFF
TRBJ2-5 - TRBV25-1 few TGTGCCAGCAGTGACCAGATCCGGGAGACCCAGTACTTC CASSDQIRETQYF
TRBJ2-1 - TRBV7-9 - TGTGCCAGCAGACAACAGGATTGGCAGTTCTTC CASRQQDWQFF